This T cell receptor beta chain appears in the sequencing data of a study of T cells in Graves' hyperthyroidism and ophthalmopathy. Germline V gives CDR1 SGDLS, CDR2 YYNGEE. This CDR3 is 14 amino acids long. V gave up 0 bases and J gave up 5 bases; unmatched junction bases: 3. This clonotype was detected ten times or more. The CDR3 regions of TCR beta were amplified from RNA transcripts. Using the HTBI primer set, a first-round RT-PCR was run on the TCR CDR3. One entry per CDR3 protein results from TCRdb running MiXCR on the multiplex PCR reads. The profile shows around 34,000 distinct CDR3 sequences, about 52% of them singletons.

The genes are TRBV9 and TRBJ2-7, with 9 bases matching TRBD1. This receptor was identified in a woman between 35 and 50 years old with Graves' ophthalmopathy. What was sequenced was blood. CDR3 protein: CASSVGTGDNEQYF. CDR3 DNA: TGTGCCAGCAGCGTAGGGACAGGGGATAACGAGCAGTACTTC.